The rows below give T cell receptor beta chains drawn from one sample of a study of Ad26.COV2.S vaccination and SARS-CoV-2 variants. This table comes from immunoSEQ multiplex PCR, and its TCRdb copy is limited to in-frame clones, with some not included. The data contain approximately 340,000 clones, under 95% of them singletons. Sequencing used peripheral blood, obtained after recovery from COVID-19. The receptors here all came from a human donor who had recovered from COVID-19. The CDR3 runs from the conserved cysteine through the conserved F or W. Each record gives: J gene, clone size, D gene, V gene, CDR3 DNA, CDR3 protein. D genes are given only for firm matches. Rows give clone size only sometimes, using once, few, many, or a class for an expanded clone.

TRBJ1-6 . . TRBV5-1 TGCGCCAGCAGCGTACAGGGCTTTCATTCACCCCTCCACTTT CASSVQGFHSPLHF
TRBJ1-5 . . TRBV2 TGTGCCAGCACTTCAATTGATAGCAATCAGCCCCAGCATTTT CASTSIDSNQPQHF
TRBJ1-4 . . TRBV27 TGTGCCAGCAGTTTATTCATGACAGGCTCTAATGAAAAACTGTTTTTT CASSLFMTGSNEKLFF
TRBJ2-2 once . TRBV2 TGTGCCAGCAAAGAGGGTTCCACCGGGGAGCTGTTTTTT CASKEGSTGELFF
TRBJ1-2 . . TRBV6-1 TGTGCCAGCAGTGAAGGGAGGGCCCAGGGTCGCGGCTACACCTTC CASSEGRAQGRGYTF
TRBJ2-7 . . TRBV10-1 TGCGCCAGCAGTGAGTCGGGGGCTGCAGGGGAGACCCACGAGCAGTACTTC CASSESGAAGETHEQYF
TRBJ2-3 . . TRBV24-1 TGTGCCACCAGTGCCGAGACATCAGATACGCAGTATTTT CATSAETSDTQYF
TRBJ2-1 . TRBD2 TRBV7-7 TGTGCTAGCAGCTTACTAGCGGGGGATGAGCAGTTCTTC CASSLLAGDEQFF
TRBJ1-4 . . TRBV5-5 TGTGCCAGCAGCTTGGTAGGGCGAGGTAATGAAAAACTGTTTTTT CASSLVGRGNEKLFF
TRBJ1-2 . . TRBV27 TGTGCCAGCAGTGACCAGGGGCACGGCTACACCTTC CASSDQGHGYTF
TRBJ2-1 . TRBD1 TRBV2 TGTGTCAGCAGGGTCCGGAGGACAGGGAACAATGAGCAGTTCTTC CVSRVRRTGNNEQFF
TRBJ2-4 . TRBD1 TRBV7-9 TGTGCCAGCAGCTTAGGGGACAGGGGGGCCAAAAACATTCAGTACTTC CASSLGDRGAKNIQYF
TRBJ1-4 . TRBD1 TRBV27 TGTGCCAGCAGCGGACAGGGGGTTGGTGAAAAACTGTTTTTT CASSGQGVGEKLFF
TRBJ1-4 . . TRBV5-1 TGCGCCAGCAGCTTGGAAGGCAGCTACTATGAAAAACTGTTTTTT CASSLEGSYYEKLFF
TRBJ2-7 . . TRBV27 TGTGCCAGCAGTTTAAGGCGCCCGGACGAGCAGTACTTC CASSLRRPDEQYF
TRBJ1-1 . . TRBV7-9 TGTGCCAGCAGATTAGACCCCCGGTTGCCCTCCACTGAAGCTTTCTTT CASRLDPRLPSTEAFF
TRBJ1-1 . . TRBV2 TGTGCCAGCATATGGTCGAACACTGAAGCTTTCTTT CASIWSNTEAFF
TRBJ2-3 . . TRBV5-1 TGCGCCAGCAGCTTTGGGGGCGCAGATACGCAGTATTTT CASSFGGADTQYF
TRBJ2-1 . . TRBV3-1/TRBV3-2 TGTGCCAGCAGCCCAAGAGGCCCAGGGGTTGGCACCAGCAATGAGCAGTTCTTC CASSPRGPGVGTSNEQFF
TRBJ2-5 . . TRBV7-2 TGTGCCAGCAGCTCTCGACTGGAAGAGACCCAGTACTTC CASSSRLEETQYF
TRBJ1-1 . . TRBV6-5 TGTGCCACCTCGGGACATGGAAACACTGAAGCTTTCTTT CATSGHGNTEAFF
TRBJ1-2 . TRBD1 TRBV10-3 TGTGCCATCAGTGAGTCTATGGGCGGGACAGCGGATTTCTATGGCTACACCTTC CAISESMGGTADFYGYTF